This T cell receptor beta chain was recorded in a study of shared clonotypes between healthy human individuals. Whole-study context: The cohort comprised a couple of women and a few men. Their ages spanned 18 to 49 years. Points from the study as a whole: Inspection by rarefaction showed sorted-subset sequencing to be incomplete despite large depth. An expected dependence of interdonor clonotype sharing on sequencing depth was noted.

The DNA input per sorted-subset replicate PCR was about 190 ng, corresponding to 25,000 to 30,000 T cell genomes. This table comes from immunoSEQ multiplex PCR, and its TCRdb copy is limited to in-frame clones, with some not included. The repertoire holds hundreds of thousands of clones, with roughly 96% as singletons. Cells designated naive CD8 were CD45RO-negative and were positively selected for CCR7, with terminally differentiated effector memory CD45RA+ cells excluded. This CDR3 spans 14 amino acids. The V end lost 2 bases, the J end lost 0 bases, and 8 bases lay between the germline ends. Germline CDR1 is MNHEY and CDR2 is SMNVEV (reference sequence). A note on this clone: Its target is unknown.

Specimen: naive CD8+ T cells sorted from blood. The receptor was isolated from a woman aged 30 to 39 in good health. The chain carries TRBV27 and TRBJ2-7; D gene uncertain. The DNA of the CDR3 is TGTGCCAGCAGTTTAGGTGGTTACTCCTACGAGCAGTACTTC. Protein: CASSLGGYSYEQYF.